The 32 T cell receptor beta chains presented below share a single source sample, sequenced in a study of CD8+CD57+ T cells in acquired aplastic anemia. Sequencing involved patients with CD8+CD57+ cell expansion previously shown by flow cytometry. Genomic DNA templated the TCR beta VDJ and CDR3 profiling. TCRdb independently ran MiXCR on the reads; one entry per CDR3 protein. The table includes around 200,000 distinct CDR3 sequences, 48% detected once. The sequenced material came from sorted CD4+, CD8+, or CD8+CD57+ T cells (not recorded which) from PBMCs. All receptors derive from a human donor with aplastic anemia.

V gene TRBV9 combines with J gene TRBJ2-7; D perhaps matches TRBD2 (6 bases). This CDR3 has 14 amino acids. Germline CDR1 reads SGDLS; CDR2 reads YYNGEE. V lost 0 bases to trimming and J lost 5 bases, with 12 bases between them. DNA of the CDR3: TGTGCCAGCAGCGTAGCGGTGGGAGGAAACGAGCAGTACTTC. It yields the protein CASSVAVGGNEQYF.

The CDR3 sequence: CASSPGTGDNSPLHF. The CDR3 region has the DNA TGTGCCAGTAGTCCCGGGACAGGGGATAATTCACCCCTCCACTTT. This chain joins TRBV19 and TRBJ1-6, with 10 bases fitting TRBD1. V shed 5 bases and J 5 bases; nucleotides not matched to a gene: 3. The CDR3 contains 15 residues. Germline V gives CDR1 LNHDA, CDR2 SQIVND (reference sequence).

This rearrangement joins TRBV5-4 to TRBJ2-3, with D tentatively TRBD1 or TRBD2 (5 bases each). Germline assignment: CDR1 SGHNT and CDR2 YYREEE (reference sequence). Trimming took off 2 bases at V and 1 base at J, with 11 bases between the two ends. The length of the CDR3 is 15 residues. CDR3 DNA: TGTGCCAGCAGCTTCTCGGGGCGACGCACAGATACGCAGTATTTT. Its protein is CASSFSGRRTDTQYF.

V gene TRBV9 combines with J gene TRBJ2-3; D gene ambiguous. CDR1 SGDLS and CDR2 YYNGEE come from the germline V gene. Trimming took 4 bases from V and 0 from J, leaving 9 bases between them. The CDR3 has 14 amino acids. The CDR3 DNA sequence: TGTGCCAGCAGCAAACAGACTAGCACAGATACGCAGTATTTT. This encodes CASSKQTSTDTQYF.

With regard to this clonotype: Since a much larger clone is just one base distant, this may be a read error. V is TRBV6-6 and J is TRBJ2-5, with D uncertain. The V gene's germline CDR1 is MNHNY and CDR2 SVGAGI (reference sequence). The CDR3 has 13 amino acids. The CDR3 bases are TGTGCCGGCAGTTACGGGTTACAAGAGACCCAGTACTTC. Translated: CAGSYGLQETQYF.

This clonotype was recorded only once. The CDR3, as DNA: TGTGCCAGCAGTGTGGGGGACAGGGTCGAGCAGTACTTC. Translated: CASSVGDRVEQYF. The chain has TRBV2 and TRBJ2-7; TRBD1 aligns across 9 bases. CDR1 SNHLY and CDR2 FYNNEI come from the germline V gene. Trimming at V came to 4 bases and at J to 6 bases, leaving 4 bases not matched to a gene. The CDR3 is 13 residues long.

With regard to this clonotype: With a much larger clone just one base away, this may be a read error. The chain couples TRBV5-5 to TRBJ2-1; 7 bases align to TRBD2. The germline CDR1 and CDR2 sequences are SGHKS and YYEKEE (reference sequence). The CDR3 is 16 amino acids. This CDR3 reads CASNRQPGLENNEQLF. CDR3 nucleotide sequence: TGTGCCAGCAATCGACAACCCGGACTAGAAAACAATGAGCAGCTCTTC. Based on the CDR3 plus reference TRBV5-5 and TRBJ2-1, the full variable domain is DAGVTQSPTHLIKTRGQQVTLRCSPISGHKSVSWYQQVLGQGPQFIFQYYEKEERGRGNFPDRFSARQFPNYSSELNVNALLLGDSALYLCASNRQPGLENNEQLFGPGTRLTVL.

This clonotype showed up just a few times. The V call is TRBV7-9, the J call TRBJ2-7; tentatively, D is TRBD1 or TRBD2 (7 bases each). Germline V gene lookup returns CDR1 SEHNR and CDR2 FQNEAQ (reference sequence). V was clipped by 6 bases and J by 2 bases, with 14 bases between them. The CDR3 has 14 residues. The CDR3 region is CASSLAGGAYEQYF. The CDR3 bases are TGTGCCAGCAGTCTGGCAGGGGGGGCCTACGAGCAGTACTTC. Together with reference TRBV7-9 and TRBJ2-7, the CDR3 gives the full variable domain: DTGVSQNPRHKITKRGQNVTFRCDPISEHNRLYWYRQTLGQGPEFLTYFQNEAQLEKSRLLSDRFSAERPKGSFSTLEIQRTEQGDSAMYLCASSLAGGAYEQYFGPGTRLTVT.

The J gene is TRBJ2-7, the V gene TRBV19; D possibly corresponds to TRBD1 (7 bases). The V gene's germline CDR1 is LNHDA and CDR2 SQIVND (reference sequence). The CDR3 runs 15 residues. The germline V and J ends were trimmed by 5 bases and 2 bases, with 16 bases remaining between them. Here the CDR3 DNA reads TGTGCCAGTAGTCCCTCAGGAGGGGGCGCCTACGAGCAGTACTTC. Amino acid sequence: CASSPSGGGAYEQYF.

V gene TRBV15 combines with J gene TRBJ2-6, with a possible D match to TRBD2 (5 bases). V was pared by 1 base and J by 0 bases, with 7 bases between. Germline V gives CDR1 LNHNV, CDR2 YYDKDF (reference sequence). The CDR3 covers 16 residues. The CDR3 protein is CATSRGRDSGANVLTF. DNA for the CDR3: TGTGCCACCAGCAGAGGACGGGACTCTGGGGCCAACGTCCTGACTTTC.

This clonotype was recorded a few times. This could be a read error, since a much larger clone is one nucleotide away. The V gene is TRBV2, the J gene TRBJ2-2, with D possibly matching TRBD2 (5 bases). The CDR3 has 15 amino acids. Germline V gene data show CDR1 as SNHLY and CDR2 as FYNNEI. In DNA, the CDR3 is TGTGCCAGCAGTCGACTCGGAAGGAGTACCGGGGAGCTGGTTTTT. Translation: CASSRLGRSTGELVF.

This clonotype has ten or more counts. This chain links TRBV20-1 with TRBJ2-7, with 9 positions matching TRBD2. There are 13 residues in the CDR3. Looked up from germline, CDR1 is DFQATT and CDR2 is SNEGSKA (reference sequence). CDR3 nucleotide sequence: TGCTCAATACTAGCGGGCACACCCTACGAGCAGTACTTC. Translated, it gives CSILAGTPYEQYF.

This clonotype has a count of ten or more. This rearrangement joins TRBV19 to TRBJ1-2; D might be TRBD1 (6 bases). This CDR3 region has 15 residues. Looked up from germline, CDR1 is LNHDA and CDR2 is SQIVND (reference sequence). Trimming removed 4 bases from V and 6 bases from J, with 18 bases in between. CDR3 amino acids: CASSRYRGASDGYTF. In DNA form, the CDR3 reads TGTGCCAGTAGTAGGTATCGGGGGGCGTCGGATGGCTACACCTTC. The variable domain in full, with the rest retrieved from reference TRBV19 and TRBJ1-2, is DGGITQSPKYLFRKEGQNVTLSCEQNLNHDAMYWYRQDPGQGLRLIYYSQIVNDFQKGDIAEGYSVSREKKESFPLTVTSAQKNPTAFYLCASSRYRGASDGYTFGSGTRLTVV.

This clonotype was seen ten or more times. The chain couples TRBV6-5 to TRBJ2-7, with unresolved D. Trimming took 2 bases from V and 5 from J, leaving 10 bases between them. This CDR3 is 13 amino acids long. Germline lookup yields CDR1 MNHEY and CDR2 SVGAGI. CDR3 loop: CASSYTNGDEQYF. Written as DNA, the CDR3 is TGTGCCAGCAGTTACACGAATGGGGACGAGCAGTACTTC.

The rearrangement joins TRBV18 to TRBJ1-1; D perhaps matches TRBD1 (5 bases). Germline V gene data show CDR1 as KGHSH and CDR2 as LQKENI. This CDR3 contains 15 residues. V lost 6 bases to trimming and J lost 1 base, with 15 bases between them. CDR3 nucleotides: TGTGCCAGCTCCCCGACGAACAGGCCGAACACTGAAGCTTTCTTT. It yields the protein CASSPTNRPNTEAFF.

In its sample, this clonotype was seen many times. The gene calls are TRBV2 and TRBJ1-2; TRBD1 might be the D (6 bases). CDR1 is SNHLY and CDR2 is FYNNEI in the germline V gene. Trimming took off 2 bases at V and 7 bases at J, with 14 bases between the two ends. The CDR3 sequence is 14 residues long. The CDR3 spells CASSERRGEGGYTF. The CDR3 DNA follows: TGTGCCAGCAGTGAACGCAGGGGTGAGGGTGGCTACACCTTC. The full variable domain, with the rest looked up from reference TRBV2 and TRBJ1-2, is EPEVTQTPSHQVTQMGQEVILRCVPISNHLYFYWYRQILGQKVEFLVSFYNNEISEKSEIFDDQFSVERPDGSNFTLKIRSTKLEDSAMYFCASSERRGEGGYTFGSGTRLTVV.

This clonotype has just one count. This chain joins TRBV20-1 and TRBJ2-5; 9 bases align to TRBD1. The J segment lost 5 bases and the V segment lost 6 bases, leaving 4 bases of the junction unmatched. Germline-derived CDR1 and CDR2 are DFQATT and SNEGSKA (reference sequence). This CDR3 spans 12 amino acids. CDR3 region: CSARDRVETQYF. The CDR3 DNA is TGCAGTGCAAGGGACAGGGTGGAGACCCAGTACTTC.

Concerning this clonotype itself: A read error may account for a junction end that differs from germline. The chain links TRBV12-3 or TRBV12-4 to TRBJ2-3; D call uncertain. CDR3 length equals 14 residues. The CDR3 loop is CAGSFSEFTDTQYF. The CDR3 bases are TGTGCCGGCAGTTTCAGTGAGTTCACGGATACGCAGTATTTT.

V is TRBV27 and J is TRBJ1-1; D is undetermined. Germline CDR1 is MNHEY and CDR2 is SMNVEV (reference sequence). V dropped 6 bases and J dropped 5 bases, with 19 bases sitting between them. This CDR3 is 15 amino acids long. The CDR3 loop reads CASSRTSARKTEAFF. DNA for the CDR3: TGTGCCAGCAGCCGTACCTCCGCAAGGAAGACTGAAGCTTTCTTT.

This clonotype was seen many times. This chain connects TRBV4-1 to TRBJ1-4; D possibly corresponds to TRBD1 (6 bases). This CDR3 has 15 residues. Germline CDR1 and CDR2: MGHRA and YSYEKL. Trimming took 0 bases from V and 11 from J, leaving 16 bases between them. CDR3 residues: CASSQDGGGGEKLFF. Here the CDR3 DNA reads TGCGCCAGCAGCCAAGATGGAGGGGGGGGCGAGAAACTGTTTTTT.

This chain's CDR3 is CASSEGTSQETQYF. As DNA, the CDR3 is TGTGCCAGCAGTGAAGGCACGAGCCAAGAGACCCAGTACTTC. The rearrangement links TRBV2 to TRBJ2-5; D is unclear. CDR3 length: 14 amino acids. The germline V gene has CDR1 SNHLY and CDR2 FYNNEI. Trimming left V 1 base short and J 1 base short, with 7 bases between.

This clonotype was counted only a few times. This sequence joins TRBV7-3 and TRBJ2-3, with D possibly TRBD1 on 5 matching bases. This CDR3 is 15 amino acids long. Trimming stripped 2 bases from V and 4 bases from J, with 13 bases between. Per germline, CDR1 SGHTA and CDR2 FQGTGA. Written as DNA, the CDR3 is TGTGCCAGCAGCTTAGACCGACAGCCAGCAGATACGCAGTATTTT. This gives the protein CASSLDRQPADTQYF.

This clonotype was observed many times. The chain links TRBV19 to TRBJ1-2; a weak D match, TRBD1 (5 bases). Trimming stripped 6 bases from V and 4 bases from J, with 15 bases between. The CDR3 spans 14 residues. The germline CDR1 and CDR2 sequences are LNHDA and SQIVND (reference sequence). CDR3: CASRSGPHTYGYTF. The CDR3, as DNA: TGTGCCAGTAGGTCGGGACCGCATACCTATGGCTACACCTTC.

The CDR3 region has the DNA TGTGCCAGCAGTAGCGGGAGGTTGGATGAGCAGTTCTTC. This encodes CASSSGRLDEQFF. V is TRBV5-4 and J is TRBJ2-1, with 10 positions matching TRBD2. The CDR3 loop spans 13 amino acids. The V and J ends lost 5 bases and 8 bases, in that order; junction bases with no gene match: 4. Germline assignment: CDR1 SGHNT and CDR2 YYREEE (reference sequence).

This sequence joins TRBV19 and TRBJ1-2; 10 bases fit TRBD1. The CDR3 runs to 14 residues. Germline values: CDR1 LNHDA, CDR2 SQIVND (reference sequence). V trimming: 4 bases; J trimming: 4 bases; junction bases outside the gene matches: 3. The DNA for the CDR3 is TGTGCCAGTAGTAGACAGGGGGCTTTCTATGGCTACACCTTC. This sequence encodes CASSRQGAFYGYTF.

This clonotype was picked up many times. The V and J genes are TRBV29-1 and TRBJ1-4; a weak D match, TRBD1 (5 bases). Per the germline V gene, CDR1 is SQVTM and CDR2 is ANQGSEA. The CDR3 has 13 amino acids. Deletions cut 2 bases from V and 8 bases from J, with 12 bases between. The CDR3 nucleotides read TGCAGCGTTGAACAGGGCCGGTCAGAAAAACTGTTTTTT. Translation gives CSVEQGRSEKLFF.

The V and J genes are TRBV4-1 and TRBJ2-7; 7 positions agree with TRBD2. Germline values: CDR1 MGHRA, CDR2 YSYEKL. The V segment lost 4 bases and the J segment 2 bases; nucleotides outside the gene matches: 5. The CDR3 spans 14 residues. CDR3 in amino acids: CASSLPSGAYEQYF. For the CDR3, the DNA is TGCGCCAGCAGCCTTCCTAGCGGAGCCTACGAGCAGTACTTC.

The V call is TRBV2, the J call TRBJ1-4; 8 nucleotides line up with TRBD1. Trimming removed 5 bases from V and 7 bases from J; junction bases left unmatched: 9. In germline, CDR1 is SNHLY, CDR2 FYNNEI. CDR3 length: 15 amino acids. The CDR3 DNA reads TGTGCCAGCAGTATGACGACAGGGGTCGGTGAAAAACTGTTTTTT. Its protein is CASSMTTGVGEKLFF.

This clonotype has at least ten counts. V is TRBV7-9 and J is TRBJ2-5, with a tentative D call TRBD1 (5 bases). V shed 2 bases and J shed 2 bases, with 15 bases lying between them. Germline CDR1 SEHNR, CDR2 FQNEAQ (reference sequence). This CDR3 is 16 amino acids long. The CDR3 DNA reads TGTGCCAGCAGCTTAACAGGTCTCGTAGAACAAGAGACCCAGTACTTC. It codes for CASSLTGLVEQETQYF.

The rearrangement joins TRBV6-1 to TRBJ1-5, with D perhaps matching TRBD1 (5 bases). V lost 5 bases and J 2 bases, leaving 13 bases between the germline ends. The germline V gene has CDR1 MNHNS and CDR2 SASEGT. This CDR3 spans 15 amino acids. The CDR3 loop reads CASSLQGYGNQPQHF. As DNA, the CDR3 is TGTGCCAGCAGTCTCCAGGGATACGGCAATCAGCCCCAGCATTTT.

CDR3 protein: CASKTPRHGYTF. CDR3 DNA sequence: TGTGCCAGTAAGACACCGCGGCATGGCTACACCTTC. J is TRBJ1-2 and V is TRBV19; D is undetermined. In germline, CDR1 is LNHDA, CDR2 SQIVND (reference sequence). The CDR3 runs 12 residues. Between the trimmed V and J ends, which lost 7 bases and 6 bases, there was a span of 12 bases.

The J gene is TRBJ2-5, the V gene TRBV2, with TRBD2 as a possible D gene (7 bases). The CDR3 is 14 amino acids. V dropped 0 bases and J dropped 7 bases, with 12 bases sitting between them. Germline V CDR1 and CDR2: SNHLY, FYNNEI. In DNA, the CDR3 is TGTGCCAGCAGTGAAGCGGGGGGGGCCGGGACCCAGTACTTC. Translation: CASSEAGGAGTQYF.